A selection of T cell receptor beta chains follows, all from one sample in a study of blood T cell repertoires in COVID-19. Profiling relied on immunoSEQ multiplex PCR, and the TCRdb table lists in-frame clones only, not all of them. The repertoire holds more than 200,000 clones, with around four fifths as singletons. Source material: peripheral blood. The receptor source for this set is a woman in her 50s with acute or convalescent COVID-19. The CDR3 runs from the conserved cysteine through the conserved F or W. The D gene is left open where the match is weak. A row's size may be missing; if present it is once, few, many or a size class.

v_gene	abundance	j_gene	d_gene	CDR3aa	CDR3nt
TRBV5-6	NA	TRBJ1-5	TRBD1	CASSLFGTDSYSNQPQHF	TGTGCCAGCAGCTTGTTCGGGACAGACTCGTATAGCAATCAGCCCCAGCATTTT
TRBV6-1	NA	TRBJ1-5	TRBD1	CASSDPPGGGNQPQHF	TGTGCCAGCAGTGATCCCCCAGGGGGAGGCAATCAGCCCCAGCATTTT
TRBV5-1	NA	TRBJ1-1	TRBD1	CASSPLGGGTEAFF	TGCGCCAGCAGCCCCCTAGGGGGCGGCACTGAAGCTTTCTTT
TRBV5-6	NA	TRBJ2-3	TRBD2	CASSLGLAGTDTQYF	TGTGCCAGCAGCCTGGGACTAGCGGGTACAGATACGCAGTATTTT
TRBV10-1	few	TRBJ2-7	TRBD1	CASSGQGVKSYEQYF	TGCGCCAGCAGTGGACAGGGGGTTAAATCCTACGAGCAGTACTTC
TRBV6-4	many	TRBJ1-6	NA	CASRDSNTGSPLHF	TGTGCCAGCAGAGACTCAAATACGGGATCACCCCTCCACTTT
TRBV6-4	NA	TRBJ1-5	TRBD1	CASSDSTGQGVGNQPQHF	TGTGCCAGCAGTGACTCGACGGGACAGGGAGTTGGCAATCAGCCCCAGCATTTT
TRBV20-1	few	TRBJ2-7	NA	CSASQGGGSDEQYF	TGCAGTGCTAGTCAAGGGGGGGGGTCTGACGAGCAGTACTTC
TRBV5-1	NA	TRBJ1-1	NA	CASSGSRGSDTEAFF	TGCGCCAGCAGTGGAAGTAGGGGCAGTGACACTGAAGCTTTCTTT
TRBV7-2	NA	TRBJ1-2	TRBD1	CASSQGQGKYGYTF	TGTGCCAGCAGCCAAGGACAGGGAAAGTATGGCTACACCTTC
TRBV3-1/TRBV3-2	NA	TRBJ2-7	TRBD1	CASSQDGGQGQGEQYF	TGTGCCAGCAGCCAAGATGGAGGACAGGGCCAGGGGGAGCAGTACTTC
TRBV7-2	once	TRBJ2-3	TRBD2	CASSSILTSGRGTDTQYF	TGTGCCAGCAGCTCCATCCTGACTAGCGGGAGGGGCACAGATACGCAGTATTTT
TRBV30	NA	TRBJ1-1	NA	CAWSRFEAFF	TGTGCCTGGAGTCGTTTTGAAGCTTTCTTT
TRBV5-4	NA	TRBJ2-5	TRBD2	CASSFHPGTRRQETQYF	TGTGCCAGCAGCTTCCACCCCGGGACTAGACGGCAAGAGACCCAGTACTTC
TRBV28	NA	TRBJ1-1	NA	CASSEGGTEAFF	TGTGCCAGCAGTGAAGGGGGTACTGAAGCTTTCTTT
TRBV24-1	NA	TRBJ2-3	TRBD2	CATSDSGTSGRPGDTQYF	TGTGCCACCAGTGACAGTGGGACTAGCGGGAGGCCGGGAGATACGCAGTATTTT
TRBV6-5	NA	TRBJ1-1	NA	CAGTEGDGTEAFF	TGTGCCGGGACCGAGGGGGATGGCACTGAAGCTTTCTTT
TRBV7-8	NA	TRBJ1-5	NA	CASSLGGWDNQPQHF	TGTGCCAGCAGCCTCGGAGGGTGGGATAATCAGCCCCAGCATTTT
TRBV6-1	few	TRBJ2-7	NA	CASSEARGNWGYTGSYEQYF	TGTGCCAGCAGTGAAGCGCGGGGGAATTGGGGCTATACAGGGAGCTACGAGCAGTACTTC
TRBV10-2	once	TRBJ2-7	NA	CASRPTVSYEQYF	TGCGCCAGCAGGCCGACAGTCTCCTACGAGCAGTACTTC
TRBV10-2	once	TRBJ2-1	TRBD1	CASSFGTDYNEQFF	TGCGCCAGCAGTTTCGGGACAGACTACAATGAGCAGTTCTTC
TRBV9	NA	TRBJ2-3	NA	CASSGGPGSENTDTQYF	TGTGCCAGCAGCGGGGGGCCGGGCAGCGAAAACACAGATACGCAGTATTTT
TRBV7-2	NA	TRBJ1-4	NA	CASSPVGVRYEKLFF	TGTGCCAGCAGCCCCGTAGGGGTACGTTATGAAAAACTGTTTTTT
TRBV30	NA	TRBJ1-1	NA	CACRITPGLLNTEAFF	TGTGCCTGCCGAATAACCCCGGGACTCCTGAACACTGAAGCTTTCTTT
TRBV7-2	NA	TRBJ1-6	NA	CASSLDVAYSPLHF	TGTGCCAGCAGCTTAGATGTGGCCTATTCACCCCTCCACTTT
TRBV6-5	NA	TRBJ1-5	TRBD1	CASSQTGVGQPQHF	TGTGCCAGCAGTCAAACAGGGGTGGGACAGCCCCAGCATTTT
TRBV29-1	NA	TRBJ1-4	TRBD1	CSVRTGFGNEKLFF	TGCAGCGTTCGGACAGGGTTCGGTAATGAAAAACTGTTTTTT
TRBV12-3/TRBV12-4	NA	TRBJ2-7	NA	CASSLPGKDEQYF	TGTGCCAGCAGTTTACCAGGCAAGGACGAGCAGTACTTC
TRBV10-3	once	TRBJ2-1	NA	CAIMMSGSYNEQFF	TGTGCCATCATGATGAGCGGGTCCTACAATGAGCAGTTCTTC
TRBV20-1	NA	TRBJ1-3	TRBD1	CSASGDSGNTIYF	TGCAGTGCTAGTGGGGACAGTGGAAACACCATATATTTT
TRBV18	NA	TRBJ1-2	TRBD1	CASSLGQGDGYTF	TGTGCCAGCTCACTTGGACAGGGGGATGGCTACACCTTC
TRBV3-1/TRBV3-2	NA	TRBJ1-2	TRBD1	CASSPTRDRANYGYTF	TGTGCCAGCAGCCCCACTCGGGACAGGGCAAACTATGGCTACACCTTC
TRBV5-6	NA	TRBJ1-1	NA	CASRQDLNTEAFF	TGTGCCAGCAGACAGGACCTGAACACTGAAGCTTTCTTT
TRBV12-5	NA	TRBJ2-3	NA	CASGFRGDTQYF	TGTGCTAGTGGTTTTAGAGGTGATACGCAGTATTTT
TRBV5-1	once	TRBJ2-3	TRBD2	CASSFDGTSQRF	TGCGCCAGCAGCTTTGACGGGACTAGCCAGCGTTTT
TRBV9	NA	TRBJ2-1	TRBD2	CASSLTGTSGGNEQFF	TGTGCCAGCAGCCTCACGGGGACTAGCGGGGGGAATGAGCAGTTCTTC
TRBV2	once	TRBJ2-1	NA	CASRSLEGEQFF	TGTGCCAGCAGGTCCCTAGAGGGCGAGCAGTTCTTC
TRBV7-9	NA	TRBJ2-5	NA	CASSLRGGAGLETQYF	TGTGCCAGCAGCCTACGAGGGGGCGCGGGACTTGAGACCCAGTACTTC
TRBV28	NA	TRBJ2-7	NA	CASSSWGRSSYEQYF	TGTGCCAGCAGTTCTTGGGGCCGAAGCTCCTACGAGCAGTACTTC
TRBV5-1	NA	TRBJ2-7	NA	CASSPQDTYEQYF	TGCGCCAGCAGTCCGCAGGATACCTACGAGCAGTACTTC
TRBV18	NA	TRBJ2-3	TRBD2	CASSPPGTSSPDTQYF	TGTGCCAGCTCACCACCGGGGACTAGCTCCCCAGATACGCAGTATTTT
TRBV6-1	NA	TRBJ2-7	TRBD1	CASSQQRQGHEQYF	TGTGCCAGCAGTCAACAGAGACAGGGCCACGAGCAGTACTTC
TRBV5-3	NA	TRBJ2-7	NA	CARSLPGISYEQYF	TGTGCCAGAAGCTTGCCAGGGATAAGCTACGAGCAGTACTTC
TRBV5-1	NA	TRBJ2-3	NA	CASSLITSTDTQYF	TGCGCCAGCAGCTTAATAACTAGCACAGATACGCAGTATTTT
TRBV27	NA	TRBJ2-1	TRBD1	CASRGQGAGNEQFF	TGTGCCAGCCGGGGGCAGGGGGCTGGCAATGAGCAGTTCTTC
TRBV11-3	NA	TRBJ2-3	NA	CASSFRGRAERRGTQYF	TGTGCCAGCAGCTTCCGTGGACGGGCAGAACGTCGGGGTACGCAGTATTTT
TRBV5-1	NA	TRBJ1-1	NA	CASSFSRDGGGTEAFF	TGCGCCAGCAGCTTTTCTAGGGACGGCGGGGGGACTGAAGCTTTCTTT
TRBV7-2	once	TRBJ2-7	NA	CASSLSLLGGEQYF	TGTGCCAGCAGCTTGTCCCTACTAGGCGGCGAGCAGTACTTC
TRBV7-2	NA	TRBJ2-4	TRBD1	CASNPYRGENIQYF	TGTGCCAGCAACCCATACAGGGGGGAAAACATTCAGTACTTC
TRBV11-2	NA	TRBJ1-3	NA	CASSLGLSSGNTIYF	TGTGCCAGCAGCTTAGGCCTGAGCTCTGGAAACACCATATATTTT
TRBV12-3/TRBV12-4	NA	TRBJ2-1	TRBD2	CASGTSGTNEQFF	TGTGCCAGCGGGACTAGCGGGACCAATGAGCAGTTCTTC
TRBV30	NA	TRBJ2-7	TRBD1	CAWSDVRGTGSTEQYF	TGTGCCTGGAGTGATGTTAGGGGGACAGGGTCGACCGAGCAGTACTTC
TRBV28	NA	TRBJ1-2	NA	CASSSPNYYGYTF	TGTGCCAGCAGTTCCCCTAATTACTATGGCTACACCTTC